The 30 T cell receptor beta chains below all came from one sample that was sequenced in a study of graft-versus-host responses after intestinal transplantation. TCRdb's table, derived via immunoSEQ multiplex PCR, lists solely in-frame clones and lacks some. The repertoire has tens of thousands of clones, roughly 89% of them found once; the top ten carry roughly 2.6%. Sequencing was performed on PBMCs, taken 118 to 130 days after intestinal transplantation. The receptor source for this set is a human patient who received an intestinal transplant, so some T cells may come from the graft donor.

The gene calls are TRBV15 and TRBJ2-2; tentatively, D is TRBD1 (6 bases). The CDR3 extends over 16 amino acids. In germline, CDR1 is LNHNV, CDR2 YYDKDF (reference sequence). The V end lost 1 base, the J end lost 0 bases, and 9 bases lay between the germline ends. The CDR3, as DNA: TGTGCCACCAGCAGAGTGGGGGCGACGAACACCGGGGAGCTGTTTTTT. Protein product: CATSRVGATNTGELFF.

The chain's CDR3 is CASSLTGAKNIQYF. CDR3 sequence (DNA): TGTGCCAGCAGCTTAACAGGGGCCAAAAACATTCAGTACTTC. This chain connects TRBV7-3 to TRBJ2-4; no definite D call. This CDR3 has 14 amino acids. In germline, CDR1 is SGHTA, CDR2 FQGTGA. Between the trimmed V and J ends, which lost 0 bases and 1 base, there was a span of 4 bases.

The V gene is TRBV5-1, the J gene TRBJ2-5; 8 bases map to TRBD2. The tail of the sequence fits TRBJ2-7 better, so the J call may be wrong. CDR3 size: 15 residues. From germline, CDR1 is SGHRS and CDR2 YFSETQ. In DNA form, the CDR3 reads TGCGCCAGCAGCTTCAGGGCGGGGGGTTCCTACGAGCAGTACTTC. It translates to CASSFRAGGSYEQYF.

The rearrangement uses TRBV4-1 and TRBJ2-7; D gene uncertain. This CDR3 has 16 amino acids. Trimming shortened V by 0 bases and J by 3 bases, and 15 bases separated the two germline ends. CDR1 and CDR2 (germline): MGHRA, YSYEKL. This chain's CDR3 is CASSQDKGTAGYEQYF. As DNA, the CDR3 is TGCGCCAGCAGCCAAGACAAAGGTACCGCCGGCTACGAGCAGTACTTC.

The rearrangement links TRBV2 to TRBJ1-1; D gene ambiguous. The length of the CDR3 is 12 residues. The V and J ends lost 10 bases and 6 bases respectively, with 15 bases between them. The germline CDR1 and CDR2 sequences are SNHLY and FYNNEI. The CDR3 bases are TGTGCCACCCAAGGGCCAAGGCCTGAAGCTTTCTTT. Residues: CATQGPRPEAFF.

The chain employs TRBV11-2 and TRBJ2-6, with D tentatively TRBD2 (5 bases). Looked up from germline, CDR1 is SGHAT and CDR2 is FQNNGV. The length of the CDR3 is 16 residues. With 3 bases removed from V and 2 bases from J, the gap between germline ends came to 11 bases. Here the CDR3 reads CASSLSGETGANVLTF. CDR3 coding DNA: TGTGCCAGCAGCTTGTCCGGGGAAACTGGGGCCAACGTCCTGACTTTC.

The chain recombines TRBV7-9 with TRBJ2-5; 9 nucleotides align to TRBD1. The V gene's germline CDR1 is SEHNR and CDR2 FQNEAQ (reference sequence). The CDR3 runs 14 residues. Trimming at V came to 5 bases and at J to 4 bases, leaving 5 bases not matched to a gene. CDR3 DNA: TGTGCCAGCAGCCACCGGGACAGGGTAGAGACCCAGTACTTC. Protein product: CASSHRDRVETQYF.

The count of this clone is one. The rearrangement links TRBV6-1 to TRBJ1-3; perhaps TRBD1 as D (5 bases). Germline values: CDR1 MNHNS, CDR2 SASEGT. The length of the CDR3 is 15 residues. Between the trimmed V and J ends, which lost 1 base and 4 bases, there was a span of 11 bases. For the CDR3, the DNA is TGTGCCAGCAGTGAAGTGTGGGGGGGAGGAAACACCATATATTTT. The encoded protein is CASSEVWGGGNTIYF.

In this sample, this clone turned up once. Here the CDR3 reads CASSGAGVSYEQYF. CDR3 DNA sequence: TGTGCCAGTAGTGGGGCAGGGGTCTCCTACGAGCAGTACTTC. The rearrangement links TRBV19 to TRBJ2-7, with a tentative D call TRBD1 (6 bases). Trimming pared 5 bases from V and 0 bases from J, leaving 11 bases between. Germline values: CDR1 LNHDA, CDR2 SQIVND (reference sequence). The CDR3 has 14 residues.

This rearrangement joins TRBV5-6 to TRBJ2-7; 8 positions agree with TRBD1. V was clipped by 3 bases and J by 2 bases; unmatched bases: 7. The CDR3 has 15 residues. CDR1 and CDR2 (germline): SGHDT, YYEEEE. DNA of the CDR3: TGTGCCAGCAGCTCGGACAGGGTAAGGGCCTACGAGCAGTACTTC. Its translation is CASSSDRVRAYEQYF.

With respect to this clone: At one end the junction does not follow the germline gene, possibly because of a read error. The V and J genes are TRBV27 and TRBJ2-5; 9 bases are shared with TRBD2. Germline V gene data show CDR1 as MNHEY and CDR2 as SMNVEV (reference sequence). The CDR3 is made up of 14 amino acids. The CDR3, as DNA: TGTGCCAGCAGTTTTAGCGGGGGAAAAGAGATCCAGTACTTC. It translates to CASSFSGGKEIQYF.

The rearrangement uses TRBV11-3 and TRBJ2-1; TRBD1 agrees at 7 bases. CDR3 size: 14 residues. V shed 5 bases and J 6 bases; nucleotides not matched to a gene: 7. Germline V gene data show CDR1 as SGHNT and CDR2 as YENEEA. The CDR3: CASSPRDSRNEQFF. The CDR3 DNA reads as TGTGCCAGCAGCCCTCGGGACAGTCGCAATGAGCAGTTCTTC.

The rearrangement joins TRBV9 to TRBJ1-3; maybe TRBD1 (6 bases). The germline V and J ends were trimmed by 6 bases and 0 bases, with 10 bases remaining between them. The CDR3 contains 14 residues. Germline values: CDR1 SGDLS, CDR2 YYNGEE. Here the CDR3 DNA reads TGTGCCAGCAACGTGGACAGCTCTGGAAACACCATATATTTT. Amino acids: CASNVDSSGNTIYF. The whole variable domain, filled in from reference TRBV9 and TRBJ1-3, reads DSGVTQTPKHLITATGQRVTLRCSPRSGDLSVYWYQQSLDQGLQFLIQYYNGEERAKGNILERFSAQQFPDLHSELNLSSLELGDSALYFCASNVDSSGNTIYFGEGSWLTVV.

The CDR3 DNA sequence: TGTGCCAGCAGTGACAGGGACCAAGAGACCCAGTACTTC. It codes for CASSDRDQETQYF. V gene TRBV6-1 combines with J gene TRBJ2-5, with D possibly being TRBD1 (5 bases). The CDR3 is 13 amino acids. Germline V gene sequence: CDR1 MNHNS, CDR2 SASEGT. Trimming pared 3 bases from V and 0 bases from J, leaving 5 bases between.

As to this clone: Other DNA variants within this sample encode the same CDR3. The rearrangement links TRBV27 to TRBJ1-2; 7 nucleotides match TRBD1. The CDR3 loop spans 13 amino acids. The junction had 5 bases not matched to a gene; V was cut back by 8 bases and J by 2 bases. The germline V gene has CDR1 MNHEY and CDR2 SMNVEV (reference sequence). In nucleotides, the CDR3 is TGTGCCAGCTCTCTACAGGGGAACTATGGCTACACCTTC. This codes for CASSLQGNYGYTF.

V gene TRBV4-2 combines with J gene TRBJ2-7, with D perhaps matching TRBD2 (6 bases). V was trimmed by 1 base and J by 3 bases, leaving 13 bases between them. CDR3 length equals 15 residues. Germline CDR1 is LGHNA and CDR2 is YNFKEQ. CDR3 sequence (DNA): TGTGCCAGCAGCCAAGGGGTAGCGGTTCTCTACGAGCAGTACTTC. This encodes CASSQGVAVLYEQYF.

The V call is TRBV6-5, the J call TRBJ2-7; perhaps D is TRBD1 or TRBD2 (5 bases each). This CDR3 has 15 amino acids. The V gene lost 2 bases and the J gene lost 6 bases, with 17 bases spanning the gap. Germline values: CDR1 MNHEY, CDR2 SVGAGI. The CDR3 sequence: CASSYGLRGVGEQYF. CDR3 DNA sequence: TGTGCCAGCAGTTACGGGTTGAGAGGGGTTGGCGAGCAGTACTTC.

This chain links TRBV6-5 with TRBJ1-1; weak D call: TRBD1 (6 bases). Trimming pared 4 bases from V and 6 bases from J, leaving 12 bases between. The germline V gene has CDR1 MNHEY and CDR2 SVGAGI. CDR3 size: 13 residues. DNA of the CDR3: TGTGCCAGCAGTTCAGGGGTTGCGGCTGAAGCTTTCTTT. This sequence encodes CASSSGVAAEAFF.

This rearrangement joins TRBV27 to TRBJ2-7; D might be TRBD2 (6 bases). Germline-derived CDR1 and CDR2 are MNHEY and SMNVEV (reference sequence). V was pared by 6 bases and J by 1 base, with 10 bases between. The CDR3 covers 13 residues. CDR3 sequence reads: CASRDRGSYEQYF. In nucleotides, the CDR3 is TGTGCCAGCAGAGACCGGGGGTCCTACGAGCAGTACTTC.

The rearrangement links TRBV19 to TRBJ2-5; 7 bases match TRBD1. CDR3 size: 16 residues. V was clipped by 4 bases and J by 5 bases; unmatched bases: 13. Germline lookup yields CDR1 LNHDA and CDR2 SQIVND (reference sequence). CDR3: CASSNGFGTEGETQYF. CDR3 nucleotide sequence: TGTGCCAGTAGTAACGGATTTGGGACAGAGGGGGAGACCCAGTACTTC.

The V and J genes are TRBV18 and TRBJ2-5; D possibly corresponds to TRBD1 (5 bases). Germline lookup yields CDR1 KGHSH and CDR2 LQKENI. Trimming pared 1 base from V and 5 bases from J, leaving 11 bases between. The CDR3 consists of 14 residues. The CDR3 coding sequence is TGTGCCAGCTCACCACGGACAAAGAGGGAGACCCAGTACTTC. Protein: CASSPRTKRETQYF.

The chain carries TRBV29-1 and TRBJ2-7; D tentatively reads TRBD1 or TRBD2 (6 bases each). From germline, CDR1 is SQVTM and CDR2 ANQGSEA. With 6 bases removed from V and 6 bases from J, the gap between germline ends came to 12 bases. The CDR3 loop spans 11 amino acids. CDR3 protein: CSVRSGAEQYF. The CDR3 DNA reads TGCAGCGTGAGGTCGGGGGCCGAGCAGTACTTC.

This clone was detected once. The rearrangement links TRBV11-2 to TRBJ2-1; a weak D match, TRBD2 (7 bases). Trimming removed 5 bases at V and 13 bases at J, with 21 bases between. The CDR3 runs 14 residues. Germline CDR1 is SGHAT and CDR2 is FQNNGV. This CDR3 is CASSPLGWEGGQFF. The DNA of the CDR3 is TGTGCCAGCAGCCCCCTTGGGTGGGAGGGGGGCCAGTTCTTC.

The rearrangement links TRBV4-2 to TRBJ1-2; 11 nucleotides match TRBD1. CDR3 length equals 16 residues. Germline CDR1 reads LGHNA; CDR2 reads YNFKEQ. J lost 0 bases, V lost 3 bases, and 3 bases had no gene match. The CDR3 sequence is CASSHGQGATNYGYTF. CDR3 sequence (DNA): TGTGCCAGCAGCCATGGACAGGGGGCAACTAACTATGGCTACACCTTC.

The rearrangement uses TRBV5-1 and TRBJ2-7; 7 bases map to TRBD2. The germline gives CDR1 SGHRS, CDR2 YFSETQ. There are 13 residues in the CDR3. V shed 3 bases and J 2 bases; nucleotides not matched to a gene: 2. Here the CDR3 reads CASSWGLTYEQYF. The CDR3 DNA is TGCGCCAGCAGCTGGGGACTAACCTACGAGCAGTACTTC.

The gene calls are TRBV7-9 and TRBJ1-5; TRBD1 aligns across 11 bases. CDR3 length equals 17 residues. Germline V gives CDR1 SEHNR, CDR2 FQNEAQ (reference sequence). V gave up 1 base and J gave up 3 bases; unmatched junction bases: 5. The CDR3, as DNA: TGTGCCAGCAGCTTAGTCCGGGACAGGGGGTCCAATCAGCCCCAGCATTTT. This translates into CASSLVRDRGSNQPQHF. Drawing the rest from reference TRBV7-9 and TRBJ1-5, the complete variable domain is DTGVSQNPRHKITKRGQNVTFRCDPISEHNRLYWYRQTLGQGPEFLTYFQNEAQLEKSRLLSDRFSAERPKGSFSTLEIQRTEQGDSAMYLCASSLVRDRGSNQPQHFGDGTRLSIL.

On this clone: Different DNA sequences within this sample yield the same CDR3. Here the CDR3 DNA reads TGTGCCAGTAGTATCTTCTCGGGACGCACTGAAGCTTTCTTT. Its protein is CASSIFSGRTEAFF. The chain employs TRBV19 and TRBJ1-1, with D maybe TRBD1 (5 bases). The length of the CDR3 is 14 residues. Germline CDR1 and CDR2: LNHDA and SQIVND (reference sequence). V was pared by 3 bases and J by 4 bases, with 12 bases between.

This sequence joins TRBV5-1 and TRBJ2-7; D may be TRBD1 or TRBD2 (6 bases each). V was trimmed by 5 bases and J by 0 bases, leaving 15 bases between them. Germline CDR1 reads SGHRS; CDR2 reads YFSETQ. The CDR3 extends over 15 amino acids. This chain's CDR3 is CASRRDTPSSYEQYF. The CDR3 DNA reads as TGCGCCAGCAGGCGGGACACCCCCTCCTCCTACGAGCAGTACTTC.

The chain employs TRBV7-9 and TRBJ2-7; 11 bases fit TRBD2. Germline V lookup: CDR1 SEHNR, CDR2 FQNEAQ (reference sequence). The CDR3 contains 16 residues. Losses at the gene ends were 5 bases for V and 0 bases for J; bases not matched to a gene: 6. The CDR3 coding sequence is TGTGCCAGCAGCCGACGACTAGCGGGGAACTCCTACGAGCAGTACTTC. It translates to CASSRRLAGNSYEQYF.

The CDR3 nucleotides read TGTGCCAGCAGCCAATTTGAGGGTTACAATGAGCAGTTCTTC. Translation gives CASSQFEGYNEQFF. The chain has TRBV7-8 and TRBJ2-1, with D maybe TRBD2 (5 bases). The CDR3 has 14 amino acids. Germline V gives CDR1 SGHVS, CDR2 FQNEAQ. The ends were cut back, 5 bases at V and 4 bases at J, with 12 bases in the middle.